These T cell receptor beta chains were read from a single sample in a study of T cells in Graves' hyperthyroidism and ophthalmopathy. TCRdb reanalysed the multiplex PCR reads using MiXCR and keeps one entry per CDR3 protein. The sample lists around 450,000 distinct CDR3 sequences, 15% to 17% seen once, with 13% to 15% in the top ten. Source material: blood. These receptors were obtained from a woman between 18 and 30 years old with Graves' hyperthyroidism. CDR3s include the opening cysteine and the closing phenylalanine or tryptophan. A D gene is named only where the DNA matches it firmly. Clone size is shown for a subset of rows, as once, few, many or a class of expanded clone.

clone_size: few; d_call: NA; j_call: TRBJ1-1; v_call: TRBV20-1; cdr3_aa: CSARDRADTEAFF; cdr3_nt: TGCAGTGCTAGAGATCGGGCGGACACTGAAGCTTTCTTT
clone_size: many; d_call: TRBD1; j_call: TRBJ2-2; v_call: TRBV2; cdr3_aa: CASRAGTVFDGELFF; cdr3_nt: TGTGCCAGCAGGGCCGGGACAGTATTTGACGGGGAGCTGTTTTTT
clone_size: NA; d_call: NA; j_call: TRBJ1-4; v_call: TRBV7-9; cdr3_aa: CASTHEVRGSTNEKLFF; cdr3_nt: TGTGCCAGCACCCACGAAGTAAGGGGATCAACTAATGAAAAACTGTTTTTT
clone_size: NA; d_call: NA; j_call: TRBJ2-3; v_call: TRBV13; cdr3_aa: CASSLPGLEDTQYF; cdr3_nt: TGTGCCAGCAGCTTACCCGGACTGGAGGATACGCAGTATTTT
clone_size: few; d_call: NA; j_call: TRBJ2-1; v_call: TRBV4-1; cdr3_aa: CASSQGQEQFF; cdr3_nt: TGCGCCAGCAGCCAAGGACAGGAGCAGTTCTTC
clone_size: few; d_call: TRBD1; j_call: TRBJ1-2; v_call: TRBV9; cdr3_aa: CASVPWTGVDVYGYTF; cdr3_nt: TGTGCCAGCGTGCCCTGGACAGGGGTGGATGTCTATGGCTACACCTTC
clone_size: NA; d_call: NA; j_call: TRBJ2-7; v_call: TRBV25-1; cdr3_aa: CASSADISEQYF; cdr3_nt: TGTGCCAGCAGCGCCGACATCTCCGAGCAGTACTTC
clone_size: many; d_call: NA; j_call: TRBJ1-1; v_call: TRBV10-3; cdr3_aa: CAISESRAFKAFF; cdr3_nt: TGTGCCATCAGTGAGTCTCGAGCGTTTAAAGCTTTCTTT
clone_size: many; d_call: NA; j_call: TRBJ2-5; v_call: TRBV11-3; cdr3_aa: CASSAVGWETQYF; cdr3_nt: TGTGCCAGCAGCGCCGTAGGGTGGGAGACCCAGTACTTC
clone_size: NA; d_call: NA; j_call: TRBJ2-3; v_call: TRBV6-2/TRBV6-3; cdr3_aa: CASSYSQPRGTDTQYF; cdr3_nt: TGTGCCAGCAGTTACTCACAACCGCGTGGCACAGATACGCAGTATTTT
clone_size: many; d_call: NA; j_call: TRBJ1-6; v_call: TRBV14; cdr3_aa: CASSQGADTSPLHF; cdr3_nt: TGTGCCAGCAGCCAAGGGGCAGATACCTCACCCCTCCACTTT
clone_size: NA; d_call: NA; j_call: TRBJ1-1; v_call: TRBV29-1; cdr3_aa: CSVVPQNTEAFF; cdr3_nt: TGCAGCGTTGTTCCCCAGAACACTGAAGCTTTCTTT
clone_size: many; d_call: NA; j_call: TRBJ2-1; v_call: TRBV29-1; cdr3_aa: CSVEGGTRSYNEQFF; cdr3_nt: TGCAGCGTTGAGGGGGGAACCCGCTCCTACAATGAGCAGTTCTTC
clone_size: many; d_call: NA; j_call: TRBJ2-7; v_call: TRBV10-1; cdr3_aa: CASSPKLDSRRGEQYF; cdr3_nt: TGCGCCAGCAGTCCAAAACTAGACAGCCGGAGGGGCGAGCAGTACTTC
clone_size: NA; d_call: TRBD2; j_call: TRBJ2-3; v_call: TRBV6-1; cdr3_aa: CASSSKLAGWDVAQYF; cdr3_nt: TGTGCCAGCAGTTCCAAGCTAGCGGGCTGGGATGTTGCGCAGTATTTT
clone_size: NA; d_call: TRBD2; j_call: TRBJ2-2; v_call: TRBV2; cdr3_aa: CASSDPSGSNTGELFF; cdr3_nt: TGTGCCAGCAGTGACCCTAGCGGATCGAACACCGGGGAGCTGTTTTTT
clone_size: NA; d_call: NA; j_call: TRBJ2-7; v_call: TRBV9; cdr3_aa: CASSVGAGSSYEQCF; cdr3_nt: NA
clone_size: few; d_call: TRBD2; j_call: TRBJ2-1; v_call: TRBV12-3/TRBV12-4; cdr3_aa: CASSVSSGGFYNEQFF; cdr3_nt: TGTGCCAGCAGTGTTTCTAGCGGGGGGTTCTACAATGAGCAGTTCTTC
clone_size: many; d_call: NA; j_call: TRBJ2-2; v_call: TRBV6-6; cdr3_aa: CASSYRASTGELFF; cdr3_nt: TGTGCCAGCAGTTACAGGGCGAGCACCGGGGAGCTGTTTTTT
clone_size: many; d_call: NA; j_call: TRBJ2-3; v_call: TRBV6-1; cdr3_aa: CASSERLASPQYF; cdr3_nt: TGTGCCAGCAGTGAGCGGCTAGCGAGCCCGCAGTATTTT
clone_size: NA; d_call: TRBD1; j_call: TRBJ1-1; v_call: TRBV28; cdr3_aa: CASSFKGAVTEAFF; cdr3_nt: TGTGCCAGCAGTTTTAAGGGGGCGGTCACTGAAGCTTTCTTT
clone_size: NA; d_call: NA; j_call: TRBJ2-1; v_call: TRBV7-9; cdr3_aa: CASGLGGHSYNEQFF; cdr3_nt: TGTGCCAGCGGACTAGGGGGTCACTCCTACAATGAGCAGTTCTTC
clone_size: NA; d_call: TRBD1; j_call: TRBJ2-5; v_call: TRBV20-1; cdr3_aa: CSARVQKGTGGFQETQYF; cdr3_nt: TGCAGTGCTAGAGTACAGAAAGGGACAGGGGGCTTCCAAGAGACCCAGTACTTC
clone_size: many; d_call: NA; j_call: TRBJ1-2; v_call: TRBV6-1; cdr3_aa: CASRPLFRAYGYTF; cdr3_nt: TGTGCCAGCAGACCCCTTTTCCGCGCCTATGGCTACACCTTC
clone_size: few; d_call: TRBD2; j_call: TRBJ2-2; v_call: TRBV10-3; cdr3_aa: CATGTSERTGELFF; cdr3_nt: TGTGCCACGGGGACTAGCGAAAGGACCGGGGAGCTGTTTTTT
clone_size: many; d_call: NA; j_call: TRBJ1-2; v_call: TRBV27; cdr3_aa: CASSSRLTPNYGYTF; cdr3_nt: TGTGCCAGCAGTTCTCGGTTGACACCTAACTATGGCTACACCTTC
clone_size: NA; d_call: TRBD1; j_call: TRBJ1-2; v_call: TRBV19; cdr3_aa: CASSIGTAPNYGYTF; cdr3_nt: TGTGCCAGTAGTATTGGGACAGCACCTAACTATGGCTACACCTTC
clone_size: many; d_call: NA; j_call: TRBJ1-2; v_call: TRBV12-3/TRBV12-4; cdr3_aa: CASSWSGFYGYTF; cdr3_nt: TGTGCCAGCAGTTGGAGCGGGTTCTATGGCTACACCTTC
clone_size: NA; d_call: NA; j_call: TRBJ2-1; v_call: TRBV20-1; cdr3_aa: CSGVGLGDEQFF; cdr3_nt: TGCAGTGGGGTCGGTCTAGGGGATGAGCAGTTCTTC
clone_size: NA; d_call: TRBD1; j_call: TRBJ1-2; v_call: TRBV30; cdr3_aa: CAWSGTGTGYTF; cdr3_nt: TGTGCCTGGAGTGGGACAGGGACTGGCTACACCTTC
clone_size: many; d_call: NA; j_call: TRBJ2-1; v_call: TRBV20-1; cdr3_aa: CSARDSRGSSYNEQFF; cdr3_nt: TGCAGTGCTAGAGATAGCCGCGGAAGCTCCTACAATGAGCAGTTCTTC
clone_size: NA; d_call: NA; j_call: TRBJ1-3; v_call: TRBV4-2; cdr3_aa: CASSQGDGAGANTIYF; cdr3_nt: TGTGCCAGCAGCCAAGGGGACGGTGCAGGGGCAAACACCATATATTTT
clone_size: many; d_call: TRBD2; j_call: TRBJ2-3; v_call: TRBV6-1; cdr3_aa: CASSSLGGVLDTQYF; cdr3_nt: TGTGCCAGCAGCTCCCTCGGGGGGGTCTTGGATACGCAGTATTTT
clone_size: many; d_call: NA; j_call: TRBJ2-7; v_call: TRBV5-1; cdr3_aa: CASNWDGPYEQYF; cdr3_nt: TGCGCCAGCAACTGGGACGGACCTTACGAGCAGTACTTC
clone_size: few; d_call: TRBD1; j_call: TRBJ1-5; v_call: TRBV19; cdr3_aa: CASRSDRGVGQPQHF; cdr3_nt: TGTGCCAGTAGGTCGGACAGGGGGGTCGGGCAGCCCCAGCATTTT
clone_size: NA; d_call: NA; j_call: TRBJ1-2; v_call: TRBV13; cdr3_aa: CTSSQRRENGYTF; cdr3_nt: TGTACCAGCAGCCAGCGAAGGGAGAATGGCTACACCTTC
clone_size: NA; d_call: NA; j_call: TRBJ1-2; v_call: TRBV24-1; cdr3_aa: CATSDTGGSAYGYTF; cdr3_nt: TGTGCCACCAGTGACACAGGAGGCTCCGCGTATGGCTACACCTTC
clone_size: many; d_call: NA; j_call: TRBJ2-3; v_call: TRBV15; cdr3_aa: CATSRTTDTQYF; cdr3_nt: TGTGCCACCAGCAGAACCACAGATACGCAGTATTTT
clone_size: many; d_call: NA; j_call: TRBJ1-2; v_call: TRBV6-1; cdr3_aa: CASRRGEAVVNYGYTF; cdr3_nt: TGTGCCAGCAGGAGGGGAGAGGCGGTAGTTAACTATGGCTACACCTTC
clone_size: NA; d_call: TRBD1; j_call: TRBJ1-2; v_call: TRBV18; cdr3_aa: CASSETRGLTGGAEGYTF; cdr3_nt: TGTGCCAGCTCCGAAACCCGTGGGTTGACAGGGGGCGCAGAAGGCTACACCTTC
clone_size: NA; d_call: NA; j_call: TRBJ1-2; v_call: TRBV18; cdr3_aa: CASSPPDILNYGYTF; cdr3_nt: TGTGCCAGCTCACCACCAGACATCCTTAACTATGGCTACACCTTC
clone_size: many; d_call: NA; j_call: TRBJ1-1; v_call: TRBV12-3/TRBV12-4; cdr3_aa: CASTNHVTEAFF; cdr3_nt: TGTGCCAGCACCAATCATGTCACTGAAGCTTTCTTT
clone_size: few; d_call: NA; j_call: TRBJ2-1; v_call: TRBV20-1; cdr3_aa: CSAHELGLALNEQFF; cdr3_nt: TGCAGTGCTCACGAGTTGGGCCTAGCCCTCAATGAGCAGTTCTTC
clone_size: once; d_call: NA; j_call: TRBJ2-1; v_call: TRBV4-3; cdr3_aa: CASSLSILSYNEQFF; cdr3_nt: TGCGCCAGCAGCCTAAGTATTCTCTCCTACAATGAGCAGTTCTTC
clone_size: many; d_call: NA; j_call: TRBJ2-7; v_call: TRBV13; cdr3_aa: CASSHREAPYEQYF; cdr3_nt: TGTGCCAGCAGCCACCGGGAAGCGCCCTACGAGCAGTACTTC